The next 29 T cell receptor beta chains were all read from a single sample in a study of early T cells in non-severe SARS-CoV-2 infection. TCRdb recomputed calls from the 5' RACE reads with MiXCR, one row per CDR3 protein. The data show 40,000 to 50,000 distinct CDR3 sequences, roughly 5% seen once. The sample here was whole blood, taken at baseline. The receptors originated from an adult who was a healthcare worker with PCR-confirmed SARS-CoV-2 infection or an uninfected control (not recorded which).

This clonotype was found many times. This chain links TRBV20-1 with TRBJ1-5, with a possible D match to TRBD1 (5 bases). V was clipped by 3 bases and J by 6 bases, with 12 bases between them. Germline V CDR1 and CDR2: DFQATT, SNEGSKA (reference sequence). This CDR3 is 13 amino acids long. CDR3 nucleotides: TGCAGTGCTAGTCAGGGTCTCAGTCAGCCCCAGCATTTT. Amino acids: CSASQGLSQPQHF.

This clonotype was observed many times. The chain employs TRBV20-1 and TRBJ1-5, with 7 bases identical to TRBD1. The CDR3 has 13 amino acids. The J segment lost 4 bases and the V segment lost 4 bases, leaving 4 bases of the junction unmatched. CDR1 and CDR2 (germline): DFQATT, SNEGSKA (reference sequence). CDR3 sequence (DNA): TGCAGTGCTAACAGGGGAGGGAATCAGCCCCAGCATTTT. Translating gives CSANRGGNQPQHF.

This clonotype was observed many times. The CDR3 spells CASSQDWGTIEKLFF. DNA of the CDR3: TGCGCCAGCAGCCAAGATTGGGGGACCATTGAAAAACTGTTTTTT. This chain joins TRBV4-1 and TRBJ1-4; a possible D gene is TRBD1 (5 bases). Trimming shortened V by 0 bases and J by 7 bases, and 12 bases separated the two germline ends. The germline V gene has CDR1 MGHRA and CDR2 YSYEKL. The CDR3 is 15 amino acids.

The rearrangement joins TRBV11-2 to TRBJ1-1; D uncertain. Germline V gene data show CDR1 as SGHAT and CDR2 as FQNNGV. The V end lost 0 bases, the J end lost 1 base, and 3 bases lay between the germline ends. This CDR3 comprises 13 residues. DNA of the CDR3: TGTGCCAGCAGCTTAGACAAGAACACTGAAGCTTTCTTT. Translated, it gives CASSLDKNTEAFF. The whole variable domain, filled in from reference TRBV11-2 and TRBJ1-1, reads EAGVAQSPRYKIIEKRQSVAFWCNPISGHATLYWYQQILGQGPKLLIQFQNNGVVDDSQLPKDRFSAERLKGVDSTLKIQPAKLEDSAVYLCASSLDKNTEAFFGQGTRLTVV.

This clonotype has ten or more counts. The genes are TRBV20-1 and TRBJ2-5; D not resolved. Germline-derived CDR1 and CDR2 are DFQATT and SNEGSKA (reference sequence). The CDR3 is 14 amino acids. V was trimmed by 0 bases and J by 2 bases, leaving 10 bases between them. CDR3 in amino acids: CSAREPGRQETQYF. CDR3 bases: TGCAGTGCTAGAGAACCAGGCCGACAAGAGACCCAGTACTTC.

The sample holds many counts of this clonotype. V usage is TRBV5-6 and J usage is TRBJ2-2; weak D call: TRBD1 (5 bases). Trimming removed 0 bases from V and 1 base from J, with 7 bases in between. CDR1 SGHDT and CDR2 YYEEEE come from the germline V gene. The CDR3 totals 15 residues. CDR3: CASSLVGVNTGELFF. DNA of the CDR3: TGTGCCAGCAGCTTGGTAGGGGTGAACACCGGGGAGCTGTTTTTT.

This clonotype showed up many times. This chain links TRBV2 with TRBJ2-1; 8 nucleotides agree with TRBD2. From germline, CDR1 is SNHLY and CDR2 FYNNEI. CDR3 length: 15 residues. With V trimmed by 2 bases and J by 2 bases, 2 bases remained unmatched. CDR3 bases: TGTGCCAGCAGTGAAACTAGCGGAACCTACAATGAGCAGTTCTTC. Translating gives CASSETSGTYNEQFF.

This clonotype was seen at least ten times. The chain joins TRBV12-3 or TRBV12-4 to TRBJ1-5, with TRBD1 as a possible D gene (5 bases). This CDR3 is 14 amino acids long. The V end lost 3 bases, the J end lost 5 bases, and 11 bases lay between the germline ends. CDR3 residues: CASSFWVGDQPQHF. CDR3 DNA: TGTGCCAGCAGTTTCTGGGTAGGGGATCAGCCCCAGCATTTT.

V and J are TRBV5-1 and TRBJ2-7, with no clear D. The germline V gene has CDR1 SGHRS and CDR2 YFSETQ. This CDR3 contains 15 residues. V was cut by 1 base and J by 2 bases, with 13 bases left in between. The CDR3 spells CASSLLPSGTYEQYF. The CDR3, as DNA: TGCGCCAGCAGCTTGTTGCCCAGTGGTACCTACGAGCAGTACTTC.

This clonotype was recorded at least ten times. CDR3 residues: CASSYRAGGYEQFF. DNA for the CDR3: TGTGCCAGCAGTTACCGAGCGGGAGGATATGAGCAGTTCTTC. The rearrangement uses TRBV28 and TRBJ2-1; 9 bases map to TRBD2. CDR3 length equals 14 residues. Germline trimming cut 4 bases from V and 8 bases from J; bases unmatched to any gene: 6. The germline gives CDR1 MDHEN, CDR2 SYDVKM. Variable domain in full (rest from reference TRBV28 and TRBJ2-1): DVKVTQSSRYLVKRTGEKVFLECVQDMDHENMFWYRQDPGLGLRLIYFSYDVKMKEKGDIPEGYSVSREKKERFSLILESASTNQTSMYLCASSYRAGGYEQFFGPGTRLTVL.

This clonotype was observed many times. The chain joins TRBV28 to TRBJ2-1; 8 bases agree with TRBD2. The CDR3 is 12 amino acids. Germline loops: CDR1 MDHEN, CDR2 SYDVKM. The trim removed 2 bases at V and 15 bases at J, leaving 6 bases unmatched. This chain's CDR3 is CASSLTKREGFF. The CDR3 bases are TGTGCCAGCAGTTTAACGAAACGGGAGGGGTTCTTC.

The sample holds many counts of this clonotype. This chain uses TRBV4-1 with TRBJ2-1; D is unclear. V was shortened by 2 bases and J by 4 bases, with 3 bases between the two germline ends. This CDR3 has 12 residues. CDR1 and CDR2 (germline): MGHRA, YSYEKL. CDR3 loop: CASSQPYNEQFF. For the CDR3, the DNA is TGCGCCAGCAGCCAACCATACAATGAGCAGTTCTTC.

This clonotype was counted many times. The chain has TRBV29-1 and TRBJ1-1; 8 bases agree with TRBD1. Germline V lookup: CDR1 SQVTM, CDR2 ANQGSEA. V lost 7 bases, J lost 6 bases, and 4 bases stayed unmatched. The CDR3 is 11 residues long. The CDR3 loop reads CSAGQGSEAFF. CDR3 DNA sequence: TGCAGCGCTGGACAGGGTTCTGAAGCTTTCTTT.

This clonotype was seen at least ten times. The chain joins TRBV14 to TRBJ2-1, with D uncertain. The CDR3 totals 16 residues. Germline V gene lookup returns CDR1 SGHDN and CDR2 FVKESK. The V end was cut by 1 base, the J end by 0 bases, with 10 bases between. The DNA for the CDR3 is TGTGCCAGCAGCCAAGTTAAACGGACCTCCTACAATGAGCAGTTCTTC. It codes for CASSQVKRTSYNEQFF.

V and J are TRBV29-1 and TRBJ2-1; 7 bases match TRBD2. There are 16 residues in the CDR3. Trimming took 0 bases from V and 5 from J; bases not matched to a gene: 10. The germline V gene has CDR1 SQVTM and CDR2 ANQGSEA. CDR3 loop: CSVEDRGGSIDNEQFF. The DNA for the CDR3 is TGCAGCGTTGAAGATCGAGGCGGGAGCATTGACAATGAGCAGTTCTTC.

In this sample, this clonotype turned up a few times. This chain joins TRBV12-3 or TRBV12-4 and TRBJ2-2; perhaps TRBD2 as D (7 bases). The CDR3 spans 17 residues. The V and J ends lost 2 bases and 0 bases respectively, with 13 bases between them. Here the CDR3 DNA reads TGTGCCAGCAGTTTATGGGGGGGCTGGACGAACACCGGGGAGCTGTTTTTT. This sequence encodes CASSLWGGWTNTGELFF.

This clonotype was picked up many times. The genes are TRBV28 and TRBJ2-7; 10 bases line up with TRBD1. Germline trimming cut 3 bases from V and 4 bases from J; bases unmatched to any gene: 18. Germline V gives CDR1 MDHEN, CDR2 SYDVKM. CDR3 size: 19 residues. The CDR3 reads CASSFYPGLDRGELYEQYF. CDR3 DNA sequence: TGTGCCAGCAGTTTCTATCCCGGACTGGACAGGGGGGAACTATACGAGCAGTACTTC.

This clonotype was observed at least ten times. The J gene is TRBJ1-4, the V gene TRBV4-2; no reliable D call. Trimming took 0 bases from V and 0 from J, leaving 11 bases between them. From germline, CDR1 is LGHNA and CDR2 YNFKEQ. The CDR3 runs 17 residues. Here the CDR3 DNA reads TGTGCCAGCAGCCAAGAATATCGCGATGCAACTAATGAAAAACTGTTTTTT. This gives the protein CASSQEYRDATNEKLFF.

The sample holds a few counts of this clonotype. This chain links TRBV27 with TRBJ2-6; TRBD2 might be the D (5 bases). Germline CDR1 reads MNHEY; CDR2 reads SMNVEV (reference sequence). The CDR3 has 15 amino acids. V shed 1 base and J shed 1 base, with 5 bases lying between them. The CDR3 DNA reads TGTGCCAGCAGTTTATGGGAGTCTGGGGCCAACGTCCTGACTTTC. Protein: CASSLWESGANVLTF.

This clonotype was detected ten times or more. The J gene is TRBJ1-1, the V gene TRBV4-1, with D hard to call. V shed 2 bases and J shed 3 bases, with 19 bases lying between them. The V gene's germline CDR1 is MGHRA and CDR2 YSYEKL. The CDR3 spans 17 residues. The CDR3, as DNA: TGCGCCAGCAGCCAAAGGTACGTCAGGCCATCGGACACTGAAGCTTTCTTT. Residues: CASSQRYVRPSDTEAFF.

This clonotype has more than one count but fewer than ten. The rearrangement joins TRBV20-1 to TRBJ2-7; the match to TRBD2 covers 7 bases. The CDR3 consists of 14 residues. CDR1 is DFQATT, CDR2 SNEGSKA, per germline (reference sequence). CDR3 DNA: TGCAAAGCCGAAGGGAGGGGAAGCTTCACCGAGCAGTACTTC. Translating gives CKAEGRGSFTEQYF.

This clonotype was counted at least ten times. J is TRBJ2-1 and V is TRBV7-2; 12 bases align to TRBD2. Germline CDR1 reads SGHTA; CDR2 reads FQGNSA. The V gene end was trimmed by 1 base and the J gene end by 5 bases; junction bases not matched to a gene: 0. The CDR3 has 15 amino acids. The CDR3 DNA reads as TGTGCCAGCAGCTTAGGGACTAGCGGGAACAATGAGCAGTTCTTC. It specifies CASSLGTSGNNEQFF.

This clonotype was counted ten times or more. The chain joins TRBV6-5 to TRBJ2-7; TRBD2 aligns across 8 bases. This CDR3 is built from 14 residues. Germline V gene lookup returns CDR1 MNHEY and CDR2 SVGAGI. V was pared by 2 bases and J by 6 bases, with 6 bases of the junction left unmatched. CDR3 DNA: TGTGCCAGCAGTTACAGTCTAGCGGGTCCCGAGCAGTACTTC. It is translated as CASSYSLAGPEQYF.

This clonotype was detected ten times or more. V is TRBV3-1 and J is TRBJ1-5; tentatively, D is TRBD1 (6 bases). The V gene lost 3 bases and the J gene lost 7 bases, with 10 bases spanning the gap. Germline V gene sequence: CDR1 LGHDT, CDR2 YNNKEL (reference sequence). The CDR3 is 13 amino acids. CDR3 protein: CASSHQGTQPQHF. In DNA form, the CDR3 reads TGTGCCAGCAGCCACCAGGGGACACAGCCCCAGCATTTT.

This clonotype has ten or more counts. V is TRBV18 and J is TRBJ2-1, with D possibly TRBD2 on 6 matching bases. There are 14 residues in the CDR3. V lost 3 bases and J lost 5, with 11 bases in between. Germline loops: CDR1 KGHSH, CDR2 LQKENI. The CDR3 DNA reads TGTGCCAGCTCACCCGGGCGGGACCACAATGAGCAGTTCTTC. Translated: CASSPGRDHNEQFF.

This clonotype was recorded at least ten times. V usage is TRBV2 and J usage is TRBJ2-1; D perhaps matches TRBD2 (6 bases). Per the germline V gene, CDR1 is SNHLY and CDR2 is FYNNEI. The CDR3 spans 14 residues. Trimming left V 6 bases short and J 3 bases short, with 12 bases between. As DNA, the CDR3 is TGTGCCAGCAGGGCGGGACTCGTCTACAATGAGCAGTTCTTC. Amino acids: CASRAGLVYNEQFF.

The table lists this clonotype with many counts. The chain joins TRBV11-2 to TRBJ2-7, with D hard to call. CDR3 size: 11 residues. The ends were cut back, 6 bases at V and 1 base at J, with 4 bases in the middle. Germline CDR1 SGHAT, CDR2 FQNNGV. The CDR3 sequence: CASRYSYEQYF. The CDR3 bases are TGTGCCAGCAGATATTCCTACGAGCAGTACTTC.

This clonotype was detected only a few times. The chain joins TRBV7-9 to TRBJ2-5; 14 nucleotides align to TRBD2. Germline assignment: CDR1 SEHNR and CDR2 FQNEAQ (reference sequence). The V gene end was trimmed by 5 bases and the J gene end by 5 bases; junction bases not matched to a gene: 1. This CDR3 has 14 amino acids. Here the CDR3 reads CASSRLAGGETQYF. As DNA, the CDR3 is TGTGCCAGCAGCCGACTAGCGGGAGGGGAGACCCAGTACTTC.

This clonotype appeared many times. The genes are TRBV27 and TRBJ1-3; D is ambiguous. V was shortened by 9 bases and J by 0 bases, with 24 bases between the two germline ends. Germline CDR1 reads MNHEY; CDR2 reads SMNVEV (reference sequence). The CDR3 is 18 amino acids. In DNA, the CDR3 is TGTGCCAGTTACCAATCCAGAGGGCTCTACTCCTCTGGAAACACCATATATTTT. Translation gives CASYQSRGLYSSGNTIYF.